The 5 T cell receptor beta chains in this list originate from one sample, sequenced in a study of cytomegalovirus exposure and HLA in healthy donors. The PCR employed 60 Vbeta primers together with 13 Jbeta primers. Clones were sequenced by immunoSEQ multiplex PCR, and TCRdb holds only the in-frame ones, with some missing. The sample shows fewer than 110,000 clones, over 65% of them seen only once. The sequenced sample was PBMCs. The source of these receptors is a woman aged 35 to 49 in good health and CMV-seropositive.

This chain uses TRBV7-9 with TRBJ1-2; D is unclear. Looked up from germline, CDR1 is SEHNR and CDR2 is FQNEAQ (reference sequence). The CDR3 length is 14 residues. Trimming cost V 2 bases and J 8 bases, with 15 bases left between them. CDR3 nucleotide sequence: TGTGCCAGCAGCTTATCTCAGGCATTGGAAGGCTACACCTTC. Protein: CASSLSQALEGYTF.

This clone was found once. The chain links TRBV5-1 to TRBJ2-7, with 10 bases identical to TRBD2. CDR1 and CDR2 (germline): SGHRS, YFSETQ. With V trimmed by 4 bases and J by 7 bases, 11 bases remained unmatched. The CDR3 runs to 15 residues. CDR3 sequence (DNA): TGCGCCAGCAGCGCCCTCCTAGCGGGGGAAGGGGAGCAGTACTTC. Its translation: CASSALLAGEGEQYF.

This chain connects TRBV4-1 to TRBJ2-7, with 7 nucleotides matching TRBD2. The CDR3 runs to 13 residues. Germline V gene data show CDR1 as MGHRA and CDR2 as YSYEKL. The V and J ends lost 1 base and 11 bases, in that order; junction bases with no gene match: 8. The CDR3 DNA reads as TGCGCCAGCAGCCAAGTGGGGGGGGATAGCGAGTACTTC. It translates to CASSQVGGDSEYF.

The chain employs TRBV2 and TRBJ1-1, with D hard to call. Trimming left V 4 bases short and J 4 bases short, with 13 bases between. Germline CDR1 reads SNHLY; CDR2 reads FYNNEI. The CDR3 is made up of 14 amino acids. CDR3 nucleotides: TGTGCCAGCAGTGGATCTGGTGAGGGCACTGAAGCTTTCTTT. Translating it yields CASSGSGEGTEAFF.

The chain carries TRBV5-5 and TRBJ2-5; 8 nucleotides match TRBD2. Germline assignment: CDR1 SGHKS and CDR2 YYEKEE (reference sequence). The CDR3 extends over 16 amino acids. Trimming removed 1 base from V and 1 base from J; junction bases left unmatched: 6. CDR3 in DNA: TGTGCCAGCAGCTTGACCCCGGGGGGGAGCCAAGAGACCCAGTACTTC. Its protein product is CASSLTPGGSQETQYF.